The entry that follows covers one TCR beta chain sequence. Antigen unknown. This sample was included in a study of CD8 T cells in ankylosing spondylitis. Study-wide results and limits: Existing reports had already noted some motif variants in reactive arthritis synovial fluid and blood. Within ankylosing spondylitis blood, a TCR beta motif made up of several highly homologous variants appeared to be characteristic.

CDR3 length: 14 residues. Unmatched junction bases numbered 2, after V lost 1 base and J lost 7 bases. Germline assignment: CDR1 LNHDA and CDR2 SQIVND (reference sequence). TCRdb processed the 5' RACE reads anew with MiXCR; each CDR3 protein has one entry. The data hold under 850,000 distinct CDR3 sequences, with around 20% observed a single time. The chain employs TRBV19 and TRBJ2-1; TRBD2 agrees at 9 bases. This sequence originates from a male donor with ankylosing spondylitis. Input material: blood, either unsorted or a sorted T cell fraction (not recorded which). CDR3: CASSIVSGSNEQFF. The DNA for the CDR3 is TGTGCCAGTAGTATAGTTAGCGGGAGTAATGAGCAGTTCTTC.